One sample yielded the 23 T cell receptor beta chains listed below, sequenced in a study of OX40 agonist ivuxolimab in advanced cancers. Profiling relied on immunoSEQ multiplex PCR, and the TCRdb table lists in-frame clones only, not all of them. The sample yields 75,000 to 90,000 clones, 92% seen once. The material was CD4+ or CD8+ T cells sorted from blood, obtained in a trial of the OX40 agonist ivuxolimab. Source of these receptors: an adult with an advanced solid tumor such as melanoma, head and neck, liver or kidney cancer.

The chain employs TRBV2 and TRBJ1-4; 8 positions match TRBD1. V shed 7 bases and J 2 bases; nucleotides not matched to a gene: 6. The CDR3 totals 15 residues. Germline CDR1 is SNHLY and CDR2 is FYNNEI. CDR3 sequence: CASNSQGATNEKLFF. CDR3 coding DNA: TGTGCCAGCAACTCTCAGGGGGCCACTAATGAAAAACTGTTTTTT.

The V call is TRBV19, the J call TRBJ2-5; no firm D call. Germline values: CDR1 LNHDA, CDR2 SQIVND (reference sequence). The germline V and J ends were trimmed by 3 bases and 4 bases, with 15 bases remaining between them. The CDR3 loop spans 15 amino acids. The CDR3: CASSIGRSVGETQYF. CDR3 nucleotide sequence: TGTGCCAGTAGTATCGGCCGGTCAGTGGGAGAGACCCAGTACTTC.

In its sample, this clone was seen once. This sequence joins TRBV7-8 and TRBJ2-7; 8 bases match TRBD1. The germline V gene encodes CDR1 SGHVS and CDR2 FQNEAQ. The CDR3 has 14 amino acids. Trimming took 2 bases from V and 6 from J; bases not matched to a gene: 6. CDR3: CASSLLQGVSEQYF. CDR3 coding DNA: TGTGCCAGCAGCTTACTACAGGGGGTATCCGAGCAGTACTTC.

The chain links TRBV5-5 to TRBJ1-1; D remains unclear. The CDR3 runs to 14 residues. Trimming removed 0 bases at V and 4 bases at J, with 10 bases between. Per the germline V gene, CDR1 is SGHKS and CDR2 is YYEKEE (reference sequence). The CDR3 protein is CASSLDLGITEAFF. The CDR3 DNA follows: TGTGCCAGCAGCTTGGATTTGGGTATCACTGAAGCTTTCTTT.

V gene TRBV19 combines with J gene TRBJ2-3; 11 bases match TRBD2. This CDR3 is built from 17 residues. V shed 5 bases, J shed 2 bases, and the junction held 9 bases outside the gene matches. Per the germline V gene, CDR1 is LNHDA and CDR2 is SQIVND (reference sequence). CDR3 bases: TGTGCCAGTAGTCCCAGCCTGACTAGCGGGAACACAGATACGCAGTATTTT. Its protein product is CASSPSLTSGNTDTQYF.

The gene calls are TRBV14 and TRBJ2-3; unclear D gene. Germline lookup yields CDR1 SGHDN and CDR2 FVKESK. The CDR3 is 15 amino acids. V was shortened by 0 bases and J by 6 bases, with 13 bases between the two germline ends. For the CDR3, the DNA is TGTGCCAGCAGCCAAGATCAAGGGTATCTGGATACGCAGTATTTT. This encodes CASSQDQGYLDTQYF.

The chain recombines TRBV9 with TRBJ1-4; 7 bases are shared with TRBD1. Germline CDR1 reads SGDLS; CDR2 reads YYNGEE. The ends lost 4 bases at V and 5 bases at J; junction bases unmatched: 5. CDR3 length equals 14 residues. CDR3 DNA: TGTGCCAGCAGCTTGGGACAGAGGAATGAAAAACTGTTTTTT. The encoded protein is CASSLGQRNEKLFF.

The chain has TRBV18 and TRBJ2-1, with a weak D call TRBD1 (5 bases). Trimming left V 3 bases short and J 7 bases short, with 19 bases between. There are 16 residues in the CDR3. Germline V gives CDR1 KGHSH, CDR2 LQKENI. This chain's CDR3 is CASSPFFDSSGNEQFF. Written as DNA, the CDR3 is TGTGCCAGCTCACCCTTCTTCGACTCCTCAGGGAATGAGCAGTTCTTC.

The J gene is TRBJ1-6, the V gene TRBV27, with 8 bases aligning to TRBD1. From germline, CDR1 is MNHEY and CDR2 SMNVEV (reference sequence). After removal of 1 base from V and 7 bases from J, the junction contained 6 bases not matched to a gene. The CDR3 runs 16 residues. The CDR3 is CASSLFPTGVNSPLHF. Here the CDR3 DNA reads TGTGCCAGCAGTTTATTCCCGACAGGGGTGAATTCACCCCTCCACTTT.

This chain connects TRBV2 to TRBJ1-2, with D possibly TRBD1 on 5 matching bases. V was shortened by 8 bases and J by 4 bases, with 20 bases between the two germline ends. The CDR3 spans 15 residues. CDR1 SNHLY and CDR2 FYNNEI come from the germline V gene. The CDR3 loop reads CASVRAGTSPYGYTF. The CDR3 DNA sequence: TGTGCCAGCGTCCGGGCAGGGACTAGTCCCTATGGCTACACCTTC.

This clone appeared a single time. The CDR3 loop reads CASGETQYF. In nucleotides, the CDR3 is TGTGCCAGCGGAGAGACCCAGTACTTC. The chain combines TRBV18 with TRBJ2-5; D not certain. Germline loops: CDR1 KGHSH, CDR2 LQKENI. CDR3 size: 9 residues. V gave up 8 bases and J gave up 4 bases, with 2 bases separating them.

This chain uses TRBV5-6 with TRBJ1-3, with D unclear. The CDR3 extends over 14 amino acids. Germline CDR1 is SGHDT and CDR2 is YYEEEE. The V end was cut by 4 bases, the J end by 2 bases, with 10 bases between. In DNA form, the CDR3 reads TGTGCCAGCAGCCGGCGGGAAACTGGAAACACCATATATTTT. Translating gives CASSRRETGNTIYF.

V is TRBV27 and J is TRBJ2-7; TRBD2 matches 8 bases. This CDR3 is 18 amino acids long. With 2 bases clipped from V and 6 bases from J, the junction kept 18 bases outside the gene matches. Looked up from germline, CDR1 is MNHEY and CDR2 is SMNVEV (reference sequence). CDR3 in amino acids: CASSLGRTSWSGGGEQYF. The CDR3 DNA is TGTGCCAGCAGTTTAGGTCGGACTAGCTGGTCCGGTGGTGGCGAGCAGTACTTC.

The rearrangement uses TRBV23-1 and TRBJ2-1; TRBD1 matches at 12 bases. TRBV23-1 is noted as an ORF with a role that remains uncertain. The CDR3 is 16 amino acids. V lost 6 bases and J lost 6; bases outside the gene matches: 9. This chain's CDR3 is CASRGPGTGGINEQFF. In nucleotides, the CDR3 is TGCGCCAGCAGAGGGCCCGGGACAGGGGGCATCAATGAGCAGTTCTTC.

The genes are TRBV5-1 and TRBJ2-5; D tentatively reads TRBD1 or TRBD2 (5 bases each). V lost 0 bases and J 5 bases, leaving 20 bases between the germline ends. The germline gives CDR1 SGHRS, CDR2 YFSETQ. CDR3 length equals 17 residues. The CDR3, as DNA: TGCGCCAGCAGCTTGGCGGTCCATAAGGGACCAGGGGAGACCCAGTACTTC. It is translated as CASSLAVHKGPGETQYF.

V and J are TRBV11-3 and TRBJ1-2; TRBD1 is a possible D gene (5 bases). The length of the CDR3 is 14 residues. Germline CDR1 is SGHNT and CDR2 is YENEEA. V dropped 3 bases and J dropped 2 bases, with 10 bases sitting between them. The CDR3 loop reads CASSLIQGNYGYTF. As DNA, the CDR3 is TGTGCCAGCAGCTTGATCCAGGGCAACTATGGCTACACCTTC.

The chain links TRBV7-3 to TRBJ2-1; 8 bases fit TRBD1. J lost 12 bases, V lost 2 bases, and 9 bases had no gene match. CDR3 size: 14 residues. CDR1 SGHTA and CDR2 FQGTGA come from the germline V gene. The DNA of the CDR3 is TGTGCCAGCAGCTTACGAGGACAGGGTAGCGTGCAGTTCTTC. This encodes CASSLRGQGSVQFF.

The V and J genes are TRBV7-9 and TRBJ2-2, with 14 bases fitting TRBD2. Germline V gives CDR1 SEHNR, CDR2 FQNEAQ (reference sequence). The CDR3 sequence is 16 residues long. Trimming cost V 5 bases and J 8 bases; bases outside gene matches: 7. The CDR3 sequence: CASSPGTSGRRGELFF. The CDR3 DNA follows: TGTGCCAGCAGCCCCGGGACTAGCGGGAGACGGGGGGAGCTGTTTTTT.

V usage is TRBV9 and J usage is TRBJ2-3; 10 bases fit TRBD2. Trimming cost V 6 bases and J 2 bases; bases outside gene matches: 12. The CDR3 has 17 amino acids. Germline assignment: CDR1 SGDLS and CDR2 YYNGEE. In DNA, the CDR3 is TGTGCCAGCACCAATTCAGCGGGAGGGACCCACACAGATACGCAGTATTTT. The encoded protein is CASTNSAGGTHTDTQYF.

The chain is built from TRBV19 and TRBJ2-7; no firm D call. Per the germline V gene, CDR1 is LNHDA and CDR2 is SQIVND (reference sequence). V shed 6 bases and J shed 0 bases, with 12 bases lying between them. The CDR3 covers 14 residues. The CDR3 protein is CASSVERVSYEQYF. CDR3 nucleotide sequence: TGTGCCAGTAGCGTTGAACGGGTCTCCTACGAGCAGTACTTC.

On this clone itself: The germline gene is not matched at one end of the junction; a read error may be the cause. This chain links TRBV7-7 with TRBJ2-1, with TRBD1 matching 9 bases. Per the germline V gene, CDR1 is SSHAT and CDR2 is FNYEAQ (reference sequence). The CDR3 contains 15 residues. The CDR3 sequence: CASSMGQGLYNEQFF. For the CDR3, the DNA is TGTGCTAGCAGCATGGGACAGGGTTTGTACAATGAGCAGTTCTTC.

The V call is TRBV7-8, the J call TRBJ2-3, with D tentatively TRBD1 (6 bases). V was cut by 5 bases and J by 5 bases, with 14 bases left in between. CDR1 is SGHVS, CDR2 FQNEAQ, per germline. The CDR3 covers 14 residues. The CDR3 reads CASSVGQLRDTQYF. Written as DNA, the CDR3 is TGTGCCAGCAGCGTCGGACAGCTTAGAGATACGCAGTATTTT.

The chain uses TRBV25-1 and TRBJ1-3; D is unresolved. CDR1 is MGHDK, CDR2 SYGVNS, per germline. Trimming pared 4 bases from V and 3 bases from J, leaving 13 bases between. This CDR3 has 15 amino acids. The CDR3 DNA sequence: TGTGCCAGCAGTGGGTTTCGCTCGGATGGAAACACCATATATTTT. Protein: CASSGFRSDGNTIYF.